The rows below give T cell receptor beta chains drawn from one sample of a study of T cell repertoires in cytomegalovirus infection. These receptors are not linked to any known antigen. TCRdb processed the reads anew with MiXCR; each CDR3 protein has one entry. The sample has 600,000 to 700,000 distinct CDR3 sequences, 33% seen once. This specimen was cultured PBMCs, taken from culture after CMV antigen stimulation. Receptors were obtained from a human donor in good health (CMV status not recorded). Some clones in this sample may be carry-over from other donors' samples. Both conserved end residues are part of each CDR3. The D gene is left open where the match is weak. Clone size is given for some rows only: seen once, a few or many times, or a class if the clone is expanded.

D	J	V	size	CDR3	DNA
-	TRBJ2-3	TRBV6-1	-	CASIGSRPGYPDTQYF	TGTGCCAGCATCGGATCCCGCCCAGGGTACCCAGATACGCAGTATTTT
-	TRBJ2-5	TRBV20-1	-	CSANGGVGETQYF	TGCAGTGCTAATGGCGGGGTAGGGGAGACCCAGTACTTC
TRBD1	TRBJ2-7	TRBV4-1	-	CASSHRQGSYEQYF	TGCGCCAGCAGCCACCGACAGGGCTCCTACGAGCAGTACTTC
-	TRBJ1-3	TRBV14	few	CASSLTQGRSSGNTIYF	TGTGCCAGCAGCTTAACTCAGGGAAGGAGCTCTGGAAACACCATATATTTT
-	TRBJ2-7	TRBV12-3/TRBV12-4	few	CASTAHEQYF	TGTGCCAGCACTGCCCACGAGCAGTACTTC
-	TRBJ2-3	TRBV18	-	CASSPPGTVFTDTQYF	TGTGCCAGCTCACCACCGGGGACCGTGTTCACAGATACGCAGTATTTT
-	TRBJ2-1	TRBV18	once	CASSPETYNEQFF	TGTGCCAGCTCACCGGAAACATACAATGAGCAGTTCTTC
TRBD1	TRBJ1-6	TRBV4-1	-	CASSRRTGGYNSPLHF	TGCGCCAGCAGCCGCCGGACAGGGGGTTATAATTCACCCCTCCACTTT
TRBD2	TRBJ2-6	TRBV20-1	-	CSPLVFSGVSGANVLTF	TGCAGTCCGCTAGTCTTTAGCGGGGTCTCTGGGGCCAACGTCCTGACTTTC
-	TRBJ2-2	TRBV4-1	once	CASSPLGRGELFF	TGCGCCAGCAGCCCCCTGGGCCGCGGGGAGCTGTTTTTT
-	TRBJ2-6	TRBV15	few	CATSRRGSGANVLTF	TGTGCCACCAGCAGAAGAGGTTCCGGGGCCAACGTCCTGACTTTC
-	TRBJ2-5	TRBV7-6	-	CASGRGADQETQYF	TGTGCCAGCGGACGGGGCGCCGACCAAGAGACCCAGTACTTC
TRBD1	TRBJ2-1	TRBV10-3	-	CAIRYGTGDGNEQFF	TGTGCCATCAGGTACGGGACAGGGGACGGGAATGAGCAGTTCTTC
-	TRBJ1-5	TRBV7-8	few	CASSTGKYSNQPQHF	TGTGCCAGCAGCACCGGAAAATATAGCAATCAGCCCCAGCATTTT
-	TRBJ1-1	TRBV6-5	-	CASRQGVGSEAFF	TGTGCCAGCAGACAAGGAGTCGGGAGTGAAGCTTTCTTT
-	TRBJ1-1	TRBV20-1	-	CSAVRSLNTEAFF	TGCAGTGCCGTCAGGTCGTTGAACACTGAAGCTTTCTTT
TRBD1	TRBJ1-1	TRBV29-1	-	CSVEDRTLTEAFF	TGCAGCGTTGAGGACAGGACACTCACTGAAGCTTTCTTT
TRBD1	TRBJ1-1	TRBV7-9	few	CASSPGTGGLNTEAFF	TGTGCCAGCAGCCCCGGGACAGGGGGATTGAACACTGAAGCTTTCTTT